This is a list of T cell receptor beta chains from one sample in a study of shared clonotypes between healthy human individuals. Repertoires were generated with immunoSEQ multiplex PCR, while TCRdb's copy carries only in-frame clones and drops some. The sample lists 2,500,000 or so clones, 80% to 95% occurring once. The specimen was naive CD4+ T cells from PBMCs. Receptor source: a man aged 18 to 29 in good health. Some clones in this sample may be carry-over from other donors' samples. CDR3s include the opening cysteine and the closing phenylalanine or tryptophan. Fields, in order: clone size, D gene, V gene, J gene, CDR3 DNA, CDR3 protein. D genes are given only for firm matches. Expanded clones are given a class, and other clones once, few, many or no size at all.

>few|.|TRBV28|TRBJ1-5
TGTGCCAGCAGTCCAAATCAGCCCCAGCATTTT
CASSPNQPQHF
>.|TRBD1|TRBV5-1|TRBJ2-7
TGCGCCAGCAGCTGGACGGGACAGGCGGTCTCCGAGCAGTACTTC
CASSWTGQAVSEQYF
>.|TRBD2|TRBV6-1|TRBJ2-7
TGTGCCAGCAGTGCTAGACTAGCGGGAACCTACGAGCAGTACTTC
CASSARLAGTYEQYF
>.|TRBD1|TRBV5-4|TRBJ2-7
TGTGCCAGCAGCGCGCAGGGACAGGGGGCTTCCGAGCAGTACTTC
CASSAQGQGASEQYF
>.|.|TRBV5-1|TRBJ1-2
TGCGCCAGCAGCTATTCGAGAGCGAACTATGGCTACACCTTC
CASSYSRANYGYTF
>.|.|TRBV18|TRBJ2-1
TGTGCCAGCTCACCAGTGGCGCCGAGCTCCTACAATGAGCAGTTCTTC
CASSPVAPSSYNEQFF
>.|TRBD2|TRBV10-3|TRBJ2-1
TGTGCCATCAGTGAGACTAGCGGGAGGACCAATGAGCAGTTCTTC
CAISETSGRTNEQFF
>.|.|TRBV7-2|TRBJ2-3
TGTGCCAGCAGCCGAGAATCTAGCACAGATACGCAGTATTTT
CASSRESSTDTQYF
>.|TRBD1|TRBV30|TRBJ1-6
TGTGCCTGGAGTCCGTACCGACAGGGGGCGAGGAATTCACCCCTCCACTTT
CAWSPYRQGARNSPLHF
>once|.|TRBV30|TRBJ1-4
TGTGCCTGGAGTGCCACCCGTTTGGGGCTAACTAATGAAAAACTGTTTTTT
CAWSATRLGLTNEKLFF
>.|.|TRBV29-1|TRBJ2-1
TGCAGCGGGGACGGAAACAATGAGCAGTTCTTC
CSGDGNNEQFF
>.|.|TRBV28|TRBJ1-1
TGTGCCAGCAGTTTACCAGGGATAAGGAACGCTGAAGCTTTCTTT
CASSLPGIRNAEAFF
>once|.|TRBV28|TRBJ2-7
TGTGCCAGCAGTTTGCCCCCAGGGGCGGGAAGCTACGAGCAGTACTTC
CASSLPPGAGSYEQYF
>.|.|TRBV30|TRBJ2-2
TGTTCCGTCGAGTCCGGGGAGCTGTTTTTT
CSVESGELFF
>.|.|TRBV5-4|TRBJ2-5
TGTGCCAGCAGCTTGGACCCACGGGAGACCCAGTACTTC
CASSLDPRETQYF